This T cell receptor (beta chain) came from a study of PD-1 blockade in mismatch repair-deficient tumors. Whole-study context: All were previously treated, progressing patients with about twelve mismatch repair-deficient cancer types. Study conclusions and caveats: All three positive peptides came from frameshift mutations, yielding around 150 blood TCRs.

Time point noted: approximately 11-day in vitro stimulation with candidate neoantigen peptide 2. Seven or eight ELISpot-reactive neoantigen peptides each drove an approximately eleven-day in vitro stimulation. Baseline for clone expansion was a parallel culture with no peptide. As concerns this clone: Antigen: not known.

TCRdb's table, derived via immunoSEQ multiplex PCR, lists solely in-frame clones and lacks some. The sample records more than 9,500 clones, more than 75% being singletons. From germline, CDR1 is MDHEN and CDR2 SYDVKM. This CDR3 spans 14 amino acids. The V end was cut by 4 bases, the J end by 5 bases, with 15 bases between. This TCR came from an adult with mismatch repair-deficient cancer. Source: cells cultured in vitro, taken from a patient treated with pembrolizumab. V and J are TRBV28 and TRBJ2-7; D is unclear. The CDR3 spells CASSSYGVRNEQYF. The CDR3 region has the DNA TGTGCCAGCAGTTCCTATGGGGTGAGGAACGAGCAGTACTTC.